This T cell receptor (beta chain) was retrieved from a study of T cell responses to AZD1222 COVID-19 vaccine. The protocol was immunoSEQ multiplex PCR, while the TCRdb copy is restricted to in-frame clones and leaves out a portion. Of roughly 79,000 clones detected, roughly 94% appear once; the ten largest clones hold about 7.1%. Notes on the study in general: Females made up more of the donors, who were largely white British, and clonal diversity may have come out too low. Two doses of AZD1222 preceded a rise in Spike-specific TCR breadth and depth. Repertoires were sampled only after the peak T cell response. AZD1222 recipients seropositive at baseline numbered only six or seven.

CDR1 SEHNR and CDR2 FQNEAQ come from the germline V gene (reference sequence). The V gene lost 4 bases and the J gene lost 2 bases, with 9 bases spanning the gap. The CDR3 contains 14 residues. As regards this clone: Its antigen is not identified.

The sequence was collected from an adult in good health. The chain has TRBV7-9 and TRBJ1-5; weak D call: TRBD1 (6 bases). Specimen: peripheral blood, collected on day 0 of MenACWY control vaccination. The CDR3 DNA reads TGTGCCAGCAGCTCACAGGGTGGCAATCAGCCCCAGCATTTT. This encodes CASSSQGGNQPQHF.